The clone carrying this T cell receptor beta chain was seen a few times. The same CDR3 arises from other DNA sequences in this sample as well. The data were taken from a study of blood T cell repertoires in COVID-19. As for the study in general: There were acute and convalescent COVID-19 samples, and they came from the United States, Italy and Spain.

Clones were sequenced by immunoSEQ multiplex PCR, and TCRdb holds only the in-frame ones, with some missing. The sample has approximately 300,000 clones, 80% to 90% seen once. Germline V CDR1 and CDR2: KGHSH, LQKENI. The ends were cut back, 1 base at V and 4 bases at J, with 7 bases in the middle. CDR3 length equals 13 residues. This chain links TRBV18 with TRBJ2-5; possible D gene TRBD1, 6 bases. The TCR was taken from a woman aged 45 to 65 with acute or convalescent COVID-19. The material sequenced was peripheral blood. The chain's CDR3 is CASSPQGGETQYF. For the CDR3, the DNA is TGTGCCAGCTCACCACAAGGGGGAGAGACCCAGTACTTC.